The 23 T cell receptor beta chains below come from one sample, sequenced in a study of CD8 T cells in ankylosing spondylitis. Via MiXCR, TCRdb re-called the 5' RACE reads, giving one row per CDR3 protein. This table holds about 360,000 distinct CDR3 sequences, approximately 20% found once. The sample consisted of blood, either unsorted or a sorted T cell fraction (not recorded which). Receptors originate from a male donor with ankylosing spondylitis or in good health (not recorded which).

This clonotype showed up just a few times. The junction departs from germline at one end; a sequencing error may be responsible. This chain uses TRBV7-3 with TRBJ2-3; D not resolved. Germline V gene lookup returns CDR1 SGHTA and CDR2 FQGTGA. The CDR3 contains 14 residues. The CDR3 nucleotides are TGTGCCAGCAGCCTAACAACGGCGGCCGATACGCAGTATTTT. This gives the protein CASSLTTAADTQYF.

In its sample, this clonotype was seen a few times. This chain uses TRBV20-1 with TRBJ2-3, with D perhaps TRBD1 or TRBD2 (5 bases each). Trimming took off 0 bases at V and 5 bases at J, with 6 bases between the two ends. CDR3 length: 12 amino acids. Germline CDR1 reads DFQATT; CDR2 reads SNEGSKA (reference sequence). DNA for the CDR3: TGCAGTGCTAGAGAGAGGGGAGATACGCAGTATTTT. Protein: CSARERGDTQYF.

This clonotype has a handful of counts. This rearrangement joins TRBV2 to TRBJ2-7; D is possibly TRBD1 or TRBD2 (5 bases each). Between the trimmed V and J ends, which lost 7 bases and 6 bases, there was a span of 16 bases. The germline CDR1 and CDR2 sequences are SNHLY and FYNNEI. This CDR3 has 13 residues. CDR3 region: CASTPPGDREQYF. CDR3 bases: TGTGCCAGCACCCCCCCCGGGGACCGCGAGCAGTACTTC.

This clonotype has just a few counts. This chain links TRBV6-1 with TRBJ2-7, with D possibly matching TRBD1 (6 bases). V was shortened by 5 bases and J by 6 bases, with 14 bases between the two germline ends. The CDR3 has 13 residues. Germline V lookup: CDR1 MNHNS, CDR2 SASEGT. CDR3 nucleotides: TGTGCCAGCAGTAGGACAGAGTTTCGCGAGCAGTACTTC. Translated: CASSRTEFREQYF.

The chain couples TRBV25-1 to TRBJ2-1, with TRBD1 identical over 9 bases. Germline V gives CDR1 MGHDK, CDR2 SYGVNS. The CDR3 covers 14 residues. V shed 10 bases, J shed 4 bases, and the junction held 8 bases outside the gene matches. DNA of the CDR3: TGTGCCACCAAGTCGACAGGGGGTTACAATGAGCAGTTCTTC. Protein product: CATKSTGGYNEQFF.

The V call is TRBV12-3 or TRBV12-4, the J call TRBJ2-7; the match to TRBD1 covers 8 bases. This CDR3 spans 15 amino acids. The trim removed 6 bases at V and 2 bases at J, leaving 9 bases unmatched. The CDR3, as DNA: TGTGCCAGCAGCTCGGGGACAGGACGTACCTACGAGCAGTACTTC. The encoded protein is CASSSGTGRTYEQYF.

In its sample, this clonotype was seen a few times. V gene TRBV12-3 or TRBV12-4 combines with J gene TRBJ2-1, with unresolved D. Trimming cost V 3 bases and J 5 bases, with 11 bases left between them. This CDR3 region has 14 residues. The CDR3 region has the DNA TGTGCCAGCAGTTTGGCGTCGACCGACAATGAGCAGTTCTTC. Translated: CASSLASTDNEQFF.

This chain connects TRBV29-1 to TRBJ1-1; D not certain. CDR1 is SQVTM, CDR2 ANQGSEA, per germline. The CDR3 spans 11 residues. V was trimmed by 4 bases and J by 1 base, leaving 4 bases between them. DNA of the CDR3: TGCAGCGTTGTAGAGAACACTGAAGCTTTCTTT. Its translation is CSVVENTEAFF.

This clonotype was seen a handful of times. Here the CDR3 reads CASSDRVEPQHF. In DNA form, the CDR3 reads TGTGCCAGCAGTGACAGGGTTGAGCCCCAGCATTTT. This chain uses TRBV6-1 with TRBJ1-5; a possible D gene is TRBD1 (5 bases). From germline, CDR1 is MNHNS and CDR2 SASEGT. This CDR3 region has 12 residues. Trimming shortened V by 3 bases and J by 8 bases, and 8 bases separated the two germline ends.

The chain recombines TRBV6-2 or TRBV6-3 with TRBJ2-1, with 11 bases lining up with TRBD2. The length of the CDR3 is 19 residues. Germline loops: CDR1 MNHEY, CDR2 SVGEGT. Germline trimming cut 0 bases from V and 3 bases from J; bases unmatched to any gene: 10. The CDR3: CASSYSKAGTSGYYNEQFF. In nucleotides, the CDR3 is TGTGCCAGCAGTTACTCGAAGGCTGGGACTAGCGGTTACTACAATGAGCAGTTCTTC.

This rearrangement joins TRBV5-6 to TRBJ2-1; a possible D gene is TRBD1 (5 bases). The CDR3 runs to 16 residues. V was cut by 1 base and J by 6 bases, with 17 bases left in between. Germline lookup yields CDR1 SGHDT and CDR2 YYEEEE. CDR3 protein: CASSLMVQGFFNEQFF. In DNA form, the CDR3 reads TGTGCCAGCAGCTTGATGGTGCAGGGATTTTTCAATGAGCAGTTCTTC.

The chain employs TRBV14 and TRBJ2-7; D is undetermined. Germline V gene sequence: CDR1 SGHDN, CDR2 FVKESK. CDR3 length: 10 residues. V was pared by 3 bases and J by 3 bases, with 0 bases between. The DNA for the CDR3 is TGTGCCAGCAGCCACTACGAGCAGTACTTC. This codes for CASSHYEQYF.

This clonotype was observed a handful of times. This chain uses TRBV7-2 with TRBJ1-2; unclear D gene. V was shortened by 6 bases and J by 8 bases, with 16 bases between the two germline ends. The germline gives CDR1 SGHTA, CDR2 FQGNSA. The CDR3 has 13 residues. In nucleotides, the CDR3 is TGTGCCAGCAGTGAGGACGGCGGGTTGGGCTACACCTTC. Protein sequence: CASSEDGGLGYTF.

This clonotype was picked up many times. This chain uses TRBV27 with TRBJ2-3; 8 nucleotides line up with TRBD1. Germline assignment: CDR1 MNHEY and CDR2 SMNVEV (reference sequence). Losses at the gene ends were 8 bases for V and 2 bases for J; bases not matched to a gene: 12. The CDR3 has 16 amino acids. In nucleotides, the CDR3 is TGTGCCAGCGGAAAGACAGGGGTTGTGTTCACAGATACGCAGTATTTT. Protein: CASGKTGVVFTDTQYF.

The genes are TRBV5-1 and TRBJ2-7; possible D gene TRBD2, 6 bases. The CDR3 covers 14 residues. The germline gives CDR1 SGHRS, CDR2 YFSETQ. The V and J ends lost 4 bases and 6 bases respectively, with 17 bases between them. CDR3 loop: CASSPGGGIREQYF. The CDR3 nucleotides read TGCGCCAGCAGCCCCGGTGGAGGGATCCGCGAGCAGTACTTC.

The chain couples TRBV7-9 to TRBJ2-5; the match to TRBD2 covers 11 bases. The CDR3 runs 17 residues. V lost 2 bases to trimming and J lost 3 bases; unmatched junction nucleotides: 8. Germline CDR1 and CDR2: SEHNR and FQNEAQ (reference sequence). In DNA, the CDR3 is TGTGCCAGCAGCTTACGGGTAGCGGGGGGGCCCGAAGAGACCCAGTACTTC. Its translation is CASSLRVAGGPEETQYF.

The sample holds a few counts of this clonotype. The chain recombines TRBV2 with TRBJ2-2; D possibly matches TRBD1 or TRBD2 (6 bases each). The CDR3 length is 18 residues. Germline V gives CDR1 SNHLY, CDR2 FYNNEI. V was pared by 3 bases and J by 3 bases, with 20 bases between. The CDR3: CASSDIPLRGADTGELFF. The CDR3, as DNA: TGTGCCAGCAGTGATATCCCACTGAGGGGGGCCGACACCGGGGAGCTGTTTTTT. The full variable domain, completed using reference TRBV2 and TRBJ2-2, is EPEVTQTPSHQVTQMGQEVILRCVPISNHLYFYWYRQILGQKVEFLVSFYNNEISEKSEIFDDQFSVERPDGSNFTLKIRSTKLEDSAMYFCASSDIPLRGADTGELFFGEGSRLTVL.

V and J are TRBV12-3 or TRBV12-4 and TRBJ2-5; 9 bases map to TRBD1. The CDR3 consists of 17 residues. Trimming removed 6 bases from V and 1 base from J; junction bases left unmatched: 12. The CDR3 reads CASSWETGTGLQETQYF. CDR3 DNA: TGTGCCAGCAGCTGGGAGACCGGGACAGGGCTCCAAGAGACCCAGTACTTC.

This clonotype turned up a few times. The J gene is TRBJ2-2, the V gene TRBV10-3; 7 bases fit TRBD1. Germline-derived CDR1 and CDR2 are ENHRY and SYGVKD. The CDR3 is made up of 15 amino acids. J lost 3 bases, V lost 6 bases, and 7 bases had no gene match. The CDR3 protein is CAISHRGLDTGELFF. CDR3 nucleotide sequence: TGTGCCATCAGCCACAGGGGTCTCGACACCGGGGAGCTGTTTTTT.

The table lists this clonotype with a few counts. V gene TRBV7-9 combines with J gene TRBJ2-1, with no clear D. The length of the CDR3 is 15 residues. V shed 5 bases and J shed 5 bases, with 16 bases lying between them. Germline V gene lookup returns CDR1 SEHNR and CDR2 FQNEAQ (reference sequence). CDR3 sequence: CASSPRNEDNNEQFF. For the CDR3, the DNA is TGTGCCAGCAGCCCAAGGAATGAAGACAACAATGAGCAGTTCTTC.

This clonotype was picked up a small number of times. The J gene is TRBJ2-3, the V gene TRBV4-1, with D perhaps TRBD1 or TRBD2 (6 bases each). The CDR3 length is 16 residues. Per the germline V gene, CDR1 is MGHRA and CDR2 is YSYEKL. Deletions cut 2 bases from V and 4 bases from J, with 16 bases between. The chain's CDR3 is CASSQMGGLLADTQYF. The CDR3 DNA reads TGCGCCAGCAGCCAAATGGGGGGCCTCCTTGCAGATACGCAGTATTTT.

This clonotype was found a few times. This chain uses TRBV12-3 or TRBV12-4 with TRBJ1-4, with 8 bases matching TRBD1. This CDR3 spans 15 amino acids. The junction had 7 bases not matched to a gene; V was cut back by 5 bases and J by 5 bases. The CDR3, as DNA: TGTGCCAGCAGTCGGGGACAGGACCGAAATGAAAAACTGTTTTTT. Translating it yields CASSRGQDRNEKLFF.

V and J are TRBV12-3 or TRBV12-4 and TRBJ2-7; TRBD1 might be the D (7 bases). This CDR3 region has 15 residues. V was shortened by 2 bases and J by 6 bases, with 17 bases between the two germline ends. The CDR3, as DNA: TGTGCCAGCAGTTTACCTCAGGGGGGTTCTGGCGAGCAGTACTTC. Amino acids: CASSLPQGGSGEQYF.